This record looks at one TCR beta chain sequence and its context. This clone was seen only once. Its antigen is unknown. Base qualities were left out, and no much larger clone turns up one base away. TCRbeta CDR3 regions were amplified from genomic DNA by means of the immunoSEQ Assay, a bias-controlled multiplex PCR. In the original analysis: Nucleated cell counts per sample were estimated from amplification of reference gene primers within the assay. To quantify the absolute abundance of each unique TCRbeta CDR3 rearrangement, sequence reads were collapsed and filtered. For each sample, productive Simpson clonality was calculated by taking the square root of Simpson's diversity index across productive rearrangements. TCRdb stores this immuneACCESS table with in-frame sequences only. Part of the clones is absent; in the studies checked, under half of the shortfall reflects unresolved V genes, and no reason is known for the rest. That table supplies the V and J calls and clone size; D and trimming were determined from the DNA. The sample table holds about half a million clones, of which about 88% were seen once. The top ten clonotypes cover approximately 8.3% of the sample.

The CDR3, from cysteine to phenylalanine, totals 14 residues. The entry retains the CDR3 DNA only, 42 bases that are in frame from base 1. Taken from the germline V gene, the CDR1 and CDR2 loops are SGHRS and YFSETQ. A distance of 15 bases separates the germline ends of V and J, which lose 6 bases and 3 bases respectively. Participants in the prospective study were enrolled through a virtual design, were aged about 18 to 100 years, and lived in 24 United States geographic areas. In the prospective study, cohorts were assigned on the basis of participant-reported clinical history obtained from a screening survey and a study questionnaire. Recovered participants in ImmuneRACE Cohort 3 were defined as having two consecutive negative NP/OP PCR tests, clearance from a healthcare professional, or resolution of symptoms. Mobile phlebotomists in the prospective study collected whole blood, serum and a nasopharyngeal or oropharyngeal swab from every participant. Prospective study participants could optionally give additional blood draws and questionnaires over an approximately two-month period. Before DNA extraction, blood samples from the prospective study were shipped at room temperature or frozen.

This sample is drawn from a study of blood T cell repertoires in COVID-19 (dated by TCRdb to 2020 to 2022). Describing the broader study: Samples covering the acute and convalescent phases of COVID-19 were provided by collaborators in the United States, Italy and Spain. Deeply sampled blood TCRbeta repertoires from subjects exposed to, actively infected with, or recovered from COVID-19 were included in the dataset. The material from the prospective study consisted of cDNA or gDNA derived from T cells, B-cell-depleted T cells, or PBMCs. The samples were drawn from two sources: the first 160 participants of the ongoing ImmuneRACE study, and 1,200 or so subjects contributed by 6 global collaborators. A freely available public database, intended as a resource for researchers studying the immune response to SARS-CoV-2, is where the repertoires were released. HLA class I and class II types, where available, came from metadata supplied by the sample provider rather than from assay-based typing. A de-identified subject ID, COVID-19 status, age in years and sex were almost always included in the sample metadata.

The full study reports these points: Clinical and demographic metadata were provided uncurated, with the amount varying by source and participant.

This clonotype originated in an older woman who had recovered from COVID-19. Sequenced material: PBMCs or T cells enriched from blood (not recorded which). Recombination connected TRBV5-1 to TRBJ1-1, with a tentative D gene TRBD1 over 5 matching bases. In nucleotide form, the sequence is TGCGCCAGCACCTATATGGGCAGGGACACTGAAGCTTTCTTT. It specifies CASTYMGRDTEAFF.